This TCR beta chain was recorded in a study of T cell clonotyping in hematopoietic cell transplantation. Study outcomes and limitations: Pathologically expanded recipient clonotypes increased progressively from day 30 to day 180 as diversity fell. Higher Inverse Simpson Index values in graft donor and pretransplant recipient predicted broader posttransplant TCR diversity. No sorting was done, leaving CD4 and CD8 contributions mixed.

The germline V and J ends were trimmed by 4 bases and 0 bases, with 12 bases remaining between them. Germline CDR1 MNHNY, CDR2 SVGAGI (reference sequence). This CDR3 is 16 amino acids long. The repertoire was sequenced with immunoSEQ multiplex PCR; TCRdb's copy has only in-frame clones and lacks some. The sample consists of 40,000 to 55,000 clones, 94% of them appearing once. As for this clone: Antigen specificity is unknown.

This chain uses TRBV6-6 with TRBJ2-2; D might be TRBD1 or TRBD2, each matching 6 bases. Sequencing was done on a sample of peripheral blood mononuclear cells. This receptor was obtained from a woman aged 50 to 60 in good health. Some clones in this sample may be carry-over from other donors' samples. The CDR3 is CASSSSGGANTGELFF. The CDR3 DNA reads TGTGCCAGCAGTTCATCCGGGGGCGCGAACACCGGGGAGCTGTTTTTT.